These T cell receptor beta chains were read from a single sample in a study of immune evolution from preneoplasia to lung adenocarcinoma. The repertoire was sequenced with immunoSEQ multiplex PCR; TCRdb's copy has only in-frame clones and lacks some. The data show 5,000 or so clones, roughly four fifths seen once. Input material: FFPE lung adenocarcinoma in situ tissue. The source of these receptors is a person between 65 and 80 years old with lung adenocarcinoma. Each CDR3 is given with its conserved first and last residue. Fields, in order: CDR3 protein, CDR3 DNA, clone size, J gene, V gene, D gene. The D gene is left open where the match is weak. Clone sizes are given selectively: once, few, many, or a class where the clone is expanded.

CDR3: CACARDSNQPQHF
DNA: TGTGCCTGCGCCAGGGATAGCAATCAGCCCCAGCATTTT
size: NA
J: TRBJ1-5
V: TRBV30
D: NA

CDR3: CASSFKLSPHSYEQYF
DNA: TGCGCCAGCAGCTTTAAGTTGAGTCCCCACTCCTACGAGCAGTACTTC
size: NA
J: TRBJ2-7
V: TRBV5-1
D: NA

CDR3: CASSGLVTEGDTQYF
DNA: TGTGCCAGTAGTGGTTTGGTCACAGAGGGAGATACGCAGTATTTT
size: NA
J: TRBJ2-3
V: TRBV19
D: NA

CDR3: CASSLRPHEQFF
DNA: TGTGCCAGCAGTTTGCGCCCCCACGAGCAGTTCTTC
size: NA
J: TRBJ2-1
V: TRBV28
D: NA

CDR3: CASSLTGTDTQYF
DNA: TGTGCCAGCAGCCTGACCGGCACAGATACGCAGTATTTT
size: few
J: TRBJ2-3
V: TRBV5-6
D: NA

CDR3: CASSSDRRTDTQYF
DNA: TGTGCCAGCAGCTCGGACAGAAGAACAGATACGCAGTATTTT
size: NA
J: TRBJ2-3
V: TRBV11-2
D: NA

CDR3: CATSSRPAASYGYTF
DNA: TGTGCCACCAGCAGCCGGCCGGCTGCGAGCTATGGCTACACCTTC
size: NA
J: TRBJ1-2
V: TRBV15
D: NA

CDR3: CASSLGFEYEQYF
DNA: TGTGCCAGCAGTCTAGGGTTTGAATACGAGCAGTACTTC
size: NA
J: TRBJ2-7
V: TRBV6-1
D: NA

CDR3: CASSMGVQVRLNNYGYTF
DNA: TGTGCCAGTAGTATGGGTGTTCAGGTTCGGCTTAATAACTATGGCTACACCTTC
size: NA
J: TRBJ1-2
V: TRBV19
D: NA

CDR3: CASSPQGNYNEQFF
DNA: TGTGCCAGCTCACCACAGGGAAACTACAATGAGCAGTTCTTC
size: NA
J: TRBJ2-1
V: TRBV18
D: NA

CDR3: CASSRDGNNQPQHF
DNA: TGTGCCAGCTCAAGGGACGGCAACAATCAGCCCCAGCATTTT
size: few
J: TRBJ1-5
V: TRBV18
D: NA

CDR3: CAWSEVGSGELFF
DNA: TGTGCCTGGAGTGAGGTGGGGTCCGGGGAGCTGTTTTTT
size: NA
J: TRBJ2-2
V: TRBV30
D: NA

CDR3: CASSLASNYGYTF
DNA: TGTGCCAGCAGCTTAGCCAGCAACTATGGCTACACCTTC
size: NA
J: TRBJ1-2
V: TRBV11-2
D: NA

CDR3: CASSVSSGARTDTQYF
DNA: TGTGCCAGCAGTGTATCGTCGGGAGCTCGCACAGATACGCAGTATTTT
size: NA
J: TRBJ2-3
V: TRBV6-1
D: NA

CDR3: CASSLDILTDTQYF
DNA: TGCGCCAGCAGCTTGGATATCCTCACAGATACGCAGTATTTT
size: NA
J: TRBJ2-3
V: TRBV5-1
D: NA

CDR3: CASSREWASDQPQHF
DNA: TGTGCCAGCAGCCGGGAATGGGCGTCAGATCAGCCCCAGCATTTT
size: once
J: TRBJ1-5
V: TRBV5-5
D: NA

CDR3: CASSQERQGFLQPQHF
DNA: TGTGCCAGCAGCCAAGAAAGGCAGGGCTTTTTACAGCCCCAGCATTTT
size: NA
J: TRBJ1-5
V: TRBV4-2
D: NA

CDR3: CATGLYTEAFF
DNA: TGTGCCACGGGCCTCTACACTGAAGCTTTCTTT
size: NA
J: TRBJ1-1
V: TRBV27
D: NA

CDR3: CASSTQTGRNTEAFF
DNA: TGTGCCAGCAGTACCCAGACAGGGAGGAACACTGAAGCTTTCTTT
size: NA
J: TRBJ1-1
V: TRBV6-5
D: TRBD1

CDR3: CASSRRAGMGGELFF
DNA: TGTGCCAGCAGCCGCCGTGCGGGAATGGGCGGGGAGCTGTTTTTT
size: NA
J: TRBJ2-2
V: TRBV27
D: NA